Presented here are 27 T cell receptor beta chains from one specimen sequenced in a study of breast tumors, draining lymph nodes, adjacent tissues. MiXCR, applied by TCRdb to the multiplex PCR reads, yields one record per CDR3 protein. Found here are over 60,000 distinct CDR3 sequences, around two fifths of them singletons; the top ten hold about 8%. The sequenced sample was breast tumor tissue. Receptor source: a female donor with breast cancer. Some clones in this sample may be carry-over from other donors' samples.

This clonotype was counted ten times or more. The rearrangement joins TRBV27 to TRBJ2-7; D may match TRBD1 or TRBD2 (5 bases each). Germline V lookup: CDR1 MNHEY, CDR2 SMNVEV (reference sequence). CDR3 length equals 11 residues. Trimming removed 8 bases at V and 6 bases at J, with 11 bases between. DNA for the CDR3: TGTGCCAGCGGCCGAGGGGTCGAGCAGTACTTC. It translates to CASGRGVEQYF.

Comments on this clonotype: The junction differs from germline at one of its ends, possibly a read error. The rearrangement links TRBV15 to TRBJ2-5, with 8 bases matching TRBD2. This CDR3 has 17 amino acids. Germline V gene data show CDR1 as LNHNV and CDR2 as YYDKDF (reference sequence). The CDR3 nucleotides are TGTGCCACCAGCAGAGAAATTTCCCCAGGAACTAGCGGCTCTATCGGCTTC. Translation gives CATSREISPGTSGSIGF.

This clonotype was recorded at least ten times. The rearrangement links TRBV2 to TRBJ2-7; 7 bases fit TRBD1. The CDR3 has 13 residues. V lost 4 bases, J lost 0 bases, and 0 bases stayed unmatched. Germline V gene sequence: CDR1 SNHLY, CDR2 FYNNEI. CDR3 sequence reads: CASSGDSSYEQYF. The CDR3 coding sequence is TGTGCCAGCAGTGGGGACAGCTCCTACGAGCAGTACTTC.

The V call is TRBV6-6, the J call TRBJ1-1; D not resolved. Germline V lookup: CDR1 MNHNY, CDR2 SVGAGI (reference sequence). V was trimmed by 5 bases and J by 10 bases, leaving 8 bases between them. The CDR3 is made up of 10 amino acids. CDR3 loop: CASSHLRAFF. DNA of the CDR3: TGTGCCAGCAGTCACTTGAGAGCTTTCTTT.

The CDR3: CATSDMDRIYGYTF. For the CDR3, the DNA is TGTGCCACCAGTGATATGGACAGGATCTATGGCTACACCTTC. The V call is TRBV24-1, the J call TRBJ1-2; the match to TRBD1 covers 7 bases. The CDR3 runs to 14 residues. Germline values: CDR1 KGHDR, CDR2 SFDVKD. Trimming removed 3 bases from V and 4 bases from J; junction bases left unmatched: 4.

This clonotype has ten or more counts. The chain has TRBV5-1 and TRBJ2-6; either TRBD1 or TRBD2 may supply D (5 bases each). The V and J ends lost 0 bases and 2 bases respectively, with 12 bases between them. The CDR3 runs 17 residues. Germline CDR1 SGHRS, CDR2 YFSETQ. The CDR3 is CASSLDGGAAGANVLTF. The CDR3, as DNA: TGCGCCAGCAGCTTGGATGGGGGAGCGGCTGGGGCCAACGTCCTGACTTTC. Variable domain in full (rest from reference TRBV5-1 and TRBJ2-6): KAGVTQTPRYLIKTRGQQVTLSCSPISGHRSVSWYQQTPGQGLQFLFEYFSETQRNKGNFPGRFSGRQFSNSRSEMNVSTLELGDSALYLCASSLDGGAAGANVLTFGAGSRLTVL.

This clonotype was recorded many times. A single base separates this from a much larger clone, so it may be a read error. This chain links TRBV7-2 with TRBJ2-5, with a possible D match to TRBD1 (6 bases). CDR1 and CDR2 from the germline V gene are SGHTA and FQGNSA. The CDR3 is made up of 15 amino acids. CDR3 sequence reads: CASSNTPGQQETQHF. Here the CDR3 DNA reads TGTGCCAGCAGCAACACCCCGGGACAACAAGAGACCCAGCACTTC. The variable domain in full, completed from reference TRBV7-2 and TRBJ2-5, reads GAGVSQSPSNKVTEKGKDVELRCDPISGHTALYWYRQSLGQGLEFLIYFQGNSAPDKSGLPSDRFSAERTGGSVSTLTIQRTQQEDSAVYLCASSNTPGQQETQHFGPGTRLLVL.

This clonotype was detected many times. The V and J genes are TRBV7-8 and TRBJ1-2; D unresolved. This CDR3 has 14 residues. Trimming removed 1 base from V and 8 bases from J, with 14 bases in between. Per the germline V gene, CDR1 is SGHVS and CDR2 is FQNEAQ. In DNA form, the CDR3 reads TGTGCCAGCAGCTTAGTAGTCCGTATGGGGGGCTACACCTTC. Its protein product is CASSLVVRMGGYTF.

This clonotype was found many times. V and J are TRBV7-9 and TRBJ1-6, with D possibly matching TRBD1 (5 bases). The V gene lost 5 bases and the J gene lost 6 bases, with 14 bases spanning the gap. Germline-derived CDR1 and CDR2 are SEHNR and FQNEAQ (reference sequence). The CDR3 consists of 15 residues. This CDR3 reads CASSPGGGSNSPLHF. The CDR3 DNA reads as TGTGCCAGCAGCCCGGGGGGAGGGAGTAATTCACCCCTCCACTTT.

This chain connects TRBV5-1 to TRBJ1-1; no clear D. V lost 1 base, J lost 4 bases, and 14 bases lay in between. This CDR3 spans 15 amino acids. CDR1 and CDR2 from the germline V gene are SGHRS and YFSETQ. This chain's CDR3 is CASSLSTAGVTEAFF. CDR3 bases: TGCGCCAGCAGCTTGTCCACAGCCGGGGTCACTGAAGCTTTCTTT.

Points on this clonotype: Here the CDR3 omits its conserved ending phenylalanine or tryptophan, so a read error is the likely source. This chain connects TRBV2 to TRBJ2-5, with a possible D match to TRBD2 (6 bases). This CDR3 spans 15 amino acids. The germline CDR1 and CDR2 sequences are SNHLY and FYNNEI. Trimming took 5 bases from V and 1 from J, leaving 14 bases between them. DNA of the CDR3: TGTGCCAGCAGTTCCGGGACGGGGGTCCAAGAGACCCAGTACTCC. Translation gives CASSSGTGVQETQYS.

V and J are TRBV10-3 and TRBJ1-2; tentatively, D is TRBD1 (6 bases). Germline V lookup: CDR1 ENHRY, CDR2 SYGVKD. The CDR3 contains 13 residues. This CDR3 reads CAILPGTRYGYTF. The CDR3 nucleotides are TGTGCTATCCTCCCCGGGACAAGATATGGCTACACCTTC.

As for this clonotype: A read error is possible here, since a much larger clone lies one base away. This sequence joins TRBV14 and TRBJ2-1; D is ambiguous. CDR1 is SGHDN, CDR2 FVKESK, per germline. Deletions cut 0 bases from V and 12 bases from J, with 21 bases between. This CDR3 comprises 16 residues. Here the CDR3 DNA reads TGTGCCAGCAGCCAAGATGGGTCTGGTGGGGTGCATGCGCAGTTCTTC. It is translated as CASSQDGSGGVHAQFF.

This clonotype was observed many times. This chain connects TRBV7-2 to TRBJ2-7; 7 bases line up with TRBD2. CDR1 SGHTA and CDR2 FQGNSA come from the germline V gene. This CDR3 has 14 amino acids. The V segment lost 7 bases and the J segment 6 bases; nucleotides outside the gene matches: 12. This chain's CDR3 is CASNPPAGDREQYF. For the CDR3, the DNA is TGTGCCAGCAACCCCCCGGCGGGGGACCGCGAGCAGTACTTC.

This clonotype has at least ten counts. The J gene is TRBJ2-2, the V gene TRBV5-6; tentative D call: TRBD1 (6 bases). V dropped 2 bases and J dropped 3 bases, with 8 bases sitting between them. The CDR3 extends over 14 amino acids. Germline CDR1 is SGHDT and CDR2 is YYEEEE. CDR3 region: CASSLQGYTGELFF. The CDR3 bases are TGTGCCAGCAGCTTACAGGGATACACCGGGGAGCTGTTTTTT.

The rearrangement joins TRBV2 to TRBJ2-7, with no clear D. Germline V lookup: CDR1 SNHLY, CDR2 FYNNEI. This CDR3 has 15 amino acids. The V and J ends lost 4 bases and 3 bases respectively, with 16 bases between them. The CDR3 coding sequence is TGTGCCAGCAGTGCTCTCGGCCTAACTCACTACGAGCAGTACTTC. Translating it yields CASSALGLTHYEQYF.

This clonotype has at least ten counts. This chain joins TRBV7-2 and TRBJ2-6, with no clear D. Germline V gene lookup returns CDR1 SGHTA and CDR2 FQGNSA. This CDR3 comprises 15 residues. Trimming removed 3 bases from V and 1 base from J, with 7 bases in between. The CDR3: CASSLVRSGANVLTF. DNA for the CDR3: TGTGCCAGCAGCTTGGTTCGTTCTGGGGCCAACGTCCTGACTTTC. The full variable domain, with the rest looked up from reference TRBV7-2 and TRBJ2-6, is GAGVSQSPSNKVTEKGKDVELRCDPISGHTALYWYRQSLGQGLEFLIYFQGNSAPDKSGLPSDRFSAERTGGSVSTLTIQRTQQEDSAVYLCASSLVRSGANVLTFGAGSRLTVL.

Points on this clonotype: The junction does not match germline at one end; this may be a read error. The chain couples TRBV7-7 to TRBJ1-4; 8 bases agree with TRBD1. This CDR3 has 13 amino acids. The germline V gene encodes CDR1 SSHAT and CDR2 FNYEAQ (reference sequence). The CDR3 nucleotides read TGTGCTAGCAGCCCCGGGACAGGAGGAAAACTGTTTTTT. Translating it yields CASSPGTGGKLFF. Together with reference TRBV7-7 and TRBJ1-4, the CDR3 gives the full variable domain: GAGVSQSPRYKVTKRGQDVTLRCDPISSHATLYWYQQALGQGPEFLTYFNYEAQPDKSGLPSDRFSAERPEGSISTLTIQRTEQRDSAMYRCASSPGTGGKLFFGSGTQLSVL.

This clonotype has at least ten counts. The CDR3 DNA reads as TGCAGTGCTAGCCCCGAGGTGGGACAGGGGGCGGGGGGCTACACCTTC. It yields the protein CSASPEVGQGAGGYTF. V gene TRBV20-1 combines with J gene TRBJ1-2; 12 bases agree with TRBD1. V shed 3 bases, J shed 8 bases, and the junction held 13 bases outside the gene matches. The germline CDR1 and CDR2 sequences are DFQATT and SNEGSKA (reference sequence). There are 16 residues in the CDR3.

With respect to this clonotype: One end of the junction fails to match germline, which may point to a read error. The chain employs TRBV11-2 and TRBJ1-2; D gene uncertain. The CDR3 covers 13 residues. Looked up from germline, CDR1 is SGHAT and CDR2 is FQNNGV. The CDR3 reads CASSLCANCGYTF. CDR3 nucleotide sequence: TGTGCCAGCAGCTTATGTGCTAACTGTGGCTACACCTTC.

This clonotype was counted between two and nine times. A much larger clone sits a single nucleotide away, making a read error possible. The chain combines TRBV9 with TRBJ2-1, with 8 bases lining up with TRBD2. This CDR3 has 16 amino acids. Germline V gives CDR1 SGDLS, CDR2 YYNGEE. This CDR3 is CASSDQASGRYNAQFF. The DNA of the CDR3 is TGTGCCAGCAGCGACCAAGCCAGCGGGAGATACAATGCGCAGTTCTTC.

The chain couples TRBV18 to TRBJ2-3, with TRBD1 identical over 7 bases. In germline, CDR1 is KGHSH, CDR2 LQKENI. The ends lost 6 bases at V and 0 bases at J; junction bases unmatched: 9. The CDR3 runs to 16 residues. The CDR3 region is CASSRGQTSSTDTQYF. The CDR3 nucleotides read TGTGCCAGCTCTCGGGGACAGACCTCTAGCACAGATACGCAGTATTTT. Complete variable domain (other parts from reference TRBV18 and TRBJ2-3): NAGVMQNPRHLVRRRGQEARLRCSPMKGHSHVYWYRQLPEEGLKFMVYLQKENIIDESGMPKERFSAEFPKEGPSILRIQQVVRGDSAAYFCASSRGQTSSTDTQYFGPGTRLTVL.

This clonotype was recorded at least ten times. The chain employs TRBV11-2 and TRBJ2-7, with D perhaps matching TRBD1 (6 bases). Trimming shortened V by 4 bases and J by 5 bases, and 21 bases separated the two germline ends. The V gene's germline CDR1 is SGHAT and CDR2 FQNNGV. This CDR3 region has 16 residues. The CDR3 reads CASSWARGQPGDEQYF. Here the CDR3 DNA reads TGTGCCAGCAGCTGGGCCAGGGGCCAGCCTGGGGACGAGCAGTACTTC.

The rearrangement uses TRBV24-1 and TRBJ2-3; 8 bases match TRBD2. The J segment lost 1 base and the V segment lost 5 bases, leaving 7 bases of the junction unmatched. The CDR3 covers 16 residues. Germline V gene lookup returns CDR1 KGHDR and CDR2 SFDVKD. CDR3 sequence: CATSASRSGGTDTQYF. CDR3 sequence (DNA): TGTGCCACCAGTGCTAGCCGTAGCGGGGGCACAGATACGCAGTATTTT.

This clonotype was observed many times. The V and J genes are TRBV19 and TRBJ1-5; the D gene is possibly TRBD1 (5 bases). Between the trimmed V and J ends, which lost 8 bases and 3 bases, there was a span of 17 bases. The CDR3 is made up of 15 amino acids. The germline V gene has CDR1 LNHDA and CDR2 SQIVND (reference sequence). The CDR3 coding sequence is TGTGCCAGTTCTCGGCAAACAGGATTCAATCAGCCCCAGCATTTT. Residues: CASSRQTGFNQPQHF.

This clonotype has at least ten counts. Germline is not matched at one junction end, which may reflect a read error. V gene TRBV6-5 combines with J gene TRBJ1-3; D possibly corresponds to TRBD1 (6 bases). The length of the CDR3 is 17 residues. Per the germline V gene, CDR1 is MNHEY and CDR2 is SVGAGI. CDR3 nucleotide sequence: TGTGCCAGCAGTCACTCGAACAGGGTGGGGTCTGGAAACACCATATATTTT. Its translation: CASSHSNRVGSGNTIYF.

CDR3 residues: CAISESQSSYEQYF. DNA for the CDR3: TGTGCCATCAGTGAGTCACAGAGCTCCTACGAGCAGTACTTC. The chain uses TRBV10-3 and TRBJ2-7; D ambiguous. Between the trimmed V and J ends, which lost 0 bases and 0 bases, there was a span of 6 bases. The CDR3 has 14 amino acids. Germline V gives CDR1 ENHRY, CDR2 SYGVKD.